Here is one TCR beta chain with its context. Antigen specificity is unknown. This sample is drawn from a study of cytomegalovirus exposure and HLA in healthy donors. Study-level background: Within an early data release were 80 million to 90 million unique TCRs drawn from HLA-typed donors. Falling in the Caucasian-associated ancestry cluster were 81% of 350 to 400 genotyped donors. Study observations and caveats: Later work found most CMV-associated TCR beta chains apparently HLA-restricted. Versus the roughly 640-donor mean, an Asian-associated ancestry cluster reportedly showed fewer N-insertions in a later analysis.

PCR used 60 Vbeta primers and 13 Jbeta primers. Only in-frame clones appear in the TCRdb table, and some are missing; sequencing was by immunoSEQ multiplex PCR. In the table there are approximately 140,000 clones, roughly four fifths of which are singletons. Specimen: PBMCs. The TCR sequence derives from a man aged 40-49 years in good health and CMV-seropositive.

The CDR3 DNA sequence: TGTGCCAGCAGCTTAGCGCGCGAGACCCAGTACTTC. Amino acid sequence: CASSLARETQYF. The chain uses TRBV11-1 and TRBJ2-5; D not certain. V was shortened by 0 bases and J by 5 bases, with 4 bases between the two germline ends. The CDR3 is made up of 12 amino acids. Germline CDR1 reads SGHAT; CDR2 reads FQDESV (reference sequence).